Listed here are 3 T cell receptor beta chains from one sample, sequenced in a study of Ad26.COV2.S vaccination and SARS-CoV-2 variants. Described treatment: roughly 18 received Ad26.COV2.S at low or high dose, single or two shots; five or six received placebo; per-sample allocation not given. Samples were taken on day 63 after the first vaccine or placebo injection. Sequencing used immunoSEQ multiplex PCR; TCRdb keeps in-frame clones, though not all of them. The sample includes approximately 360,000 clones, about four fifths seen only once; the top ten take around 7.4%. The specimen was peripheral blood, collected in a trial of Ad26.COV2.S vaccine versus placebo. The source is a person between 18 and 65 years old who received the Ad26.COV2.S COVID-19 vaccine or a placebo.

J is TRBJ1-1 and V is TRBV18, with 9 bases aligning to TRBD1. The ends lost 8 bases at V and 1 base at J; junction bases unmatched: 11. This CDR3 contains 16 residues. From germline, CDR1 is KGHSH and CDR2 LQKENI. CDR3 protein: CASRLGTGLTNTEAFF. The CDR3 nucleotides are TGTGCCAGCCGCCTCGGGACAGGGCTGACGAACACTGAAGCTTTCTTT.

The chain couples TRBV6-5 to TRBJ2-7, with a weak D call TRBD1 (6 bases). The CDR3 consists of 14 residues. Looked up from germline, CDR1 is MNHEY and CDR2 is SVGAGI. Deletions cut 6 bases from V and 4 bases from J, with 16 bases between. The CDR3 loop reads CASSGRGGRYEQYF. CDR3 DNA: TGTGCCAGCAGCGGCAGGGGCGGGCGATACGAGCAGTACTTC.

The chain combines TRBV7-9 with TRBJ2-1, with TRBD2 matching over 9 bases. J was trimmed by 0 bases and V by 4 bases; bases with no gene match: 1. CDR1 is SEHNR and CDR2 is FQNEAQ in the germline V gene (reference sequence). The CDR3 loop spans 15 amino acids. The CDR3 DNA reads TGTGCCAGCAGCTCGGGACTAGCCTCCTACAATGAGCAGTTCTTC. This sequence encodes CASSSGLASYNEQFF.